A single sample is the source of the 9 T cell receptor beta chains below, sequenced in a study of response to subunit inactivated influenza vaccine. TCRdb reprocessed the RT-PCR reads via MiXCR and lists one record per CDR3 protein. The table shows around 790,000 distinct CDR3 sequences, with about 20% occurring only once. This sample comprised PBMCs from blood, obtained 5 to 6 days after vaccination. All receptors derive from a man aged 50-59 years who received an inactivated influenza vaccine.

The rearrangement joins TRBV10-2 to TRBJ2-5, with D perhaps given as TRBD1 or TRBD2 (6 bases each). Germline lookup yields CDR1 WSHSY and CDR2 SAAADI. The CDR3 spans 15 residues. V lost 8 bases to trimming and J lost 2 bases, with 18 bases between them. Here the CDR3 reads CASLGGRDLQETQYF. The DNA for the CDR3 is TGCGCCAGCCTGGGGGGCAGGGACCTTCAAGAGACCCAGTACTTC.

This clonotype was recorded many times. This sequence joins TRBV7-2 and TRBJ1-6; no reliable D call. This CDR3 comprises 12 residues. Germline CDR1 and CDR2: SGHTA and FQGNSA. V was trimmed by 0 bases and J by 14 bases, leaving 8 bases between them. CDR3 DNA sequence: TGTGCCAGCAGCTTAGCGGGTGGATCCCTCCACTTT. Amino acids: CASSLAGGSLHF.

The V call is TRBV4-2, the J call TRBJ1-2; D not resolved. Deletions cut 0 bases from V and 6 bases from J, with 8 bases between. The CDR3 is 13 amino acids. The germline gives CDR1 LGHNA, CDR2 YNFKEQ. CDR3 bases: TGTGCCAGCAGCCAAGATCTTGATGATGGCTACACCTTC. Encoded protein: CASSQDLDDGYTF.

This clonotype was counted only a few times. V is TRBV30 and J is TRBJ1-5, with unresolved D. The CDR3 covers 12 residues. Trimming stripped 5 bases from V and 1 base from J, with 6 bases between. Germline CDR1 is GTSNPN and CDR2 is SVGIG (reference sequence). The CDR3 region is CAWDDSNQPQHF. CDR3 sequence (DNA): TGTGCCTGGGACGACAGCAATCAGCCCCAGCATTTT.

This chain joins TRBV12-3 or TRBV12-4 and TRBJ2-1; D ambiguous. V lost 5 bases to trimming and J lost 5 bases, with 13 bases between them. CDR3 size: 14 residues. CDR3 sequence reads: CASSRYFKHNEQFF. The DNA of the CDR3 is TGTGCCAGCAGTCGGTACTTTAAGCACAATGAGCAGTTCTTC.

The chain employs TRBV10-3 and TRBJ2-1; D might be TRBD2 (6 bases). Trimming took off 6 bases at V and 0 bases at J, with 12 bases between the two ends. The germline V gene encodes CDR1 ENHRY and CDR2 SYGVKD. The CDR3 sequence is 15 residues long. CDR3 amino acids: CAISTDGSSYNEQFF. CDR3 DNA sequence: TGTGCCATCAGCACGGACGGGAGCTCCTACAATGAGCAGTTCTTC.

This clonotype occurred a few times. This chain connects TRBV4-1 to TRBJ2-1, with unresolved D. This CDR3 has 14 residues. Deletions cut 1 base from V and 6 bases from J, with 10 bases between. Looked up from germline, CDR1 is MGHRA and CDR2 is YSYEKL. The CDR3 DNA reads as TGCGCCAGCAGCCAAGTAGGAGAGCTCAATGAGCAGTTCTTC. It codes for CASSQVGELNEQFF.

This clonotype has just a few counts. J is TRBJ2-1 and V is TRBV20-1; maybe TRBD1 (5 bases). Trimming shortened V by 0 bases and J by 0 bases, and 12 bases separated the two germline ends. Per germline, CDR1 DFQATT and CDR2 SNEGSKA (reference sequence). The CDR3 has 16 residues. The CDR3 DNA is TGCAGTGCTAGAGATCAGGGTCTTTTCTCCTACAATGAGCAGTTCTTC. Residues: CSARDQGLFSYNEQFF.

Of note for this clonotype: Sequence at one end of the junction differs from germline and may be a read error. This chain connects TRBV5-1 to TRBJ2-7; D is perhaps TRBD1 (6 bases). The CDR3 extends over 12 amino acids. The V gene's germline CDR1 is SGHRS and CDR2 YFSETQ. The CDR3 nucleotides are TGCTCCAGCAGCTTGGCAGGGGACGAGCAGTACTTC. Amino acids: CSSSLAGDEQYF.